This T cell receptor (beta chain) was captured by sequencing in a study of CD8+CD57+ T cells in acquired aplastic anemia. Researchers used genomic DNA as the template to profile TCR beta VDJ and CDR3. MiXCR, applied by TCRdb to the reads, yields one record per CDR3 protein. The sample records a few hundred thousand distinct CDR3 sequences, 56% being singletons. Germline CDR1 is SEHNR and CDR2 is FQNEAQ (reference sequence). CDR3 length equals 14 residues. The trim removed 4 bases at V and 3 bases at J, leaving 3 bases unmatched. Sequencing was done on patients that had shown CD8+CD57+ cell expansion by flow cytometry. The blood sampling took place in patients who had so far received no therapy.

This chain links TRBV7-9 with TRBJ2-3; TRBD1 aligns across 8 bases. The TCR was taken from a human donor with aplastic anemia. The sample comprised sorted CD4+, CD8+, or CD8+CD57+ T cells (not recorded which) from PBMCs. DNA of the CDR3: TGTGCCAGCAGCTGGAGGACAGGGACAGATACGCAGTATTTT. Its protein product is CASSWRTGTDTQYF. The full variable domain, its missing parts supplied by reference TRBV7-9 and TRBJ2-3, is DTGVSQNPRHKITKRGQNVTFRCDPISEHNRLYWYRQTLGQGPEFLTYFQNEAQLEKSRLLSDRFSAERPKGSFSTLEIQRTEQGDSAMYLCASSWRTGTDTQYFGPGTRLTVL.